These 16 T cell receptor beta chains were sequenced from one sample in a study of cytomegalovirus exposure and HLA in healthy donors. Sequencing used immunoSEQ multiplex PCR; TCRdb keeps in-frame clones, though not all of them. The table shows roughly 180,000 clones, with over 65% occurring only once. Input material: PBMCs. The receptors stem from a man aged 18 to 29 in good health and CMV-seropositive.

This clone showed up just once. This chain connects TRBV29-1 to TRBJ1-1; 8 bases agree with TRBD1. The CDR3 runs 13 residues. Germline V gene sequence: CDR1 SQVTM, CDR2 ANQGSEA. The ends lost 7 bases at V and 1 base at J; junction bases unmatched: 5. The CDR3 nucleotides are TGCAGCGCCGAGGGACAGGCGAACACTGAAGCTTTCTTT. It encodes CSAEGQANTEAFF.

This clone was picked up one time. The genes are TRBV6-1 and TRBJ2-7; TRBD2 agrees at 9 bases. V shed 0 bases, J shed 6 bases, and the junction held 9 bases outside the gene matches. The germline CDR1 and CDR2 sequences are MNHNS and SASEGT. The CDR3 has 16 amino acids. CDR3 in DNA: TGTGCCAGCAGTGAAGCGCGGGCTAGCGGGACTCTCGAGCAGTACTTC. It specifies CASSEARASGTLEQYF.

The chain uses TRBV30 and TRBJ1-1; 7 bases align to TRBD1. The CDR3 sequence is 12 residues long. Germline assignment: CDR1 GTSNPN and CDR2 SVGIG (reference sequence). The J segment lost 4 bases and the V segment lost 3 bases, leaving 2 bases of the junction unmatched. The CDR3 region is CAWSAGGTEAFF. The CDR3 coding sequence is TGTGCCTGGAGCGCAGGGGGCACTGAAGCTTTCTTT. The whole variable domain, remainder taken from reference TRBV30 and TRBJ1-1, is SQTIHQWPATLVQPVGSPLSLECTVEGTSNPNLYWYRQAAGRGLQLLFYSVGIGQISSEVPQNLSASRPQDRQFILSSKKLLLSDSGFYLCAWSAGGTEAFFGQGTRLTVV.

The gene calls are TRBV18 and TRBJ2-2; no firm D call. This CDR3 is built from 15 residues. Germline CDR1 reads KGHSH; CDR2 reads LQKENI. The V end lost 3 bases, the J end lost 1 base, and 9 bases lay between the germline ends. CDR3 DNA: TGTGCCAGCTCACCTATGCGAGGGAACACCGGGGAGCTGTTTTTT. Translated, it gives CASSPMRGNTGELFF. Variable domain in full (rest from reference TRBV18 and TRBJ2-2): NAGVMQNPRHLVRRRGQEARLRCSPMKGHSHVYWYRQLPEEGLKFMVYLQKENIIDESGMPKERFSAEFPKEGPSILRIQQVVRGDSAAYFCASSPMRGNTGELFFGEGSRLTVL.

The chain carries TRBV5-1 and TRBJ2-7, with D perhaps matching TRBD2 (7 bases). Trimming left V 3 bases short and J 5 bases short, with 18 bases between. The germline gives CDR1 SGHRS, CDR2 YFSETQ. The CDR3 is 15 residues long. CDR3 sequence: CASSWEGGFPHEQYF. The CDR3 DNA reads TGCGCCAGCAGCTGGGAGGGGGGTTTCCCCCACGAGCAGTACTTC.

This chain uses TRBV30 with TRBJ2-7; 8 nucleotides line up with TRBD2. Germline CDR1 is GTSNPN and CDR2 is SVGIG (reference sequence). With 2 bases clipped from V and 7 bases from J, the junction kept 1 base outside the gene matches. This CDR3 spans 11 amino acids. For the CDR3, the DNA is TGTGCCTGGAGTACGGGGGGGGAGCAGTACTTC. Translation gives CAWSTGGEQYF.

This chain links TRBV5-1 with TRBJ2-7, with D possibly being TRBD1 (5 bases). Germline loops: CDR1 SGHRS, CDR2 YFSETQ. Trimming removed 0 bases from V and 2 bases from J, with 21 bases in between. CDR3 length: 18 residues. The CDR3 DNA reads TGCGCCAGCAGCTTGGCCCAGGGCCTGAAAGCGATGACCTACGAGCAGTACTTC. Its translation: CASSLAQGLKAMTYEQYF.

In this sample, this clone turned up a few times. The chain employs TRBV14 and TRBJ1-1; D might be TRBD1 (5 bases). V was clipped by 1 base and J by 5 bases, with 11 bases between them. This CDR3 is built from 14 residues. Germline V lookup: CDR1 SGHDN, CDR2 FVKESK. The CDR3 is CASSQVSGRTEAFF. CDR3 nucleotides: TGTGCCAGCAGCCAAGTCTCAGGGAGGACTGAAGCTTTCTTT.

The J gene is TRBJ1-1, the V gene TRBV9; possible D gene TRBD1, 6 bases. Per germline, CDR1 SGDLS and CDR2 YYNGEE. The CDR3 has 14 residues. V lost 0 bases to trimming and J lost 7 bases, with 13 bases between them. CDR3 DNA sequence: TGTGCCAGCAGCGTAGCGGGACAATTAGATGAAGCTTTCTTT. It codes for CASSVAGQLDEAFF.

This clone has just a few counts. V usage is TRBV29-1 and J usage is TRBJ1-2, with D perhaps matching TRBD1 (5 bases). CDR3 length: 11 amino acids. Germline CDR1 SQVTM, CDR2 ANQGSEA. Trimming removed 6 bases from V and 4 bases from J, with 9 bases in between. The CDR3 is CSVGETYGYTF. For the CDR3, the DNA is TGCAGCGTAGGGGAAACCTATGGCTACACCTTC.

The gene calls are TRBV29-1 and TRBJ2-7; D perhaps matches TRBD2 (7 bases). CDR3 size: 13 residues. CDR1 is SQVTM, CDR2 ANQGSEA, per germline. Trimming pared 4 bases from V and 6 bases from J, leaving 16 bases between. CDR3 DNA sequence: TGCAGCGTTGTTTCTAGCGGAGGGGGCGAGCAGTACTTC. Translated: CSVVSSGGGEQYF.

The rearrangement links TRBV14 to TRBJ2-1; no reliable D call. The CDR3 length is 12 residues. The V gene lost 2 bases and the J gene lost 3 bases, with 2 bases spanning the gap. Germline lookup yields CDR1 SGHDN and CDR2 FVKESK. As DNA, the CDR3 is TGTGCCAGCAGCCAACTCTACAATGAGCAGTTCTTC. Amino acid sequence: CASSQLYNEQFF.

This clone occurred once. The chain joins TRBV6-1 to TRBJ2-1; D is ambiguous. CDR3 length equals 11 residues. The V end lost 8 bases, the J end lost 4 bases, and 6 bases lay between the germline ends. From germline, CDR1 is MNHNS and CDR2 SASEGT. The CDR3 DNA sequence: TGTGCCAGCCCTCAGTACAATGAGCAGTTCTTC. It yields the protein CASPQYNEQFF.

The J gene is TRBJ1-3, the V gene TRBV14; D unclear. Trimming shortened V by 3 bases and J by 2 bases, and 11 bases separated the two germline ends. The CDR3 has 15 residues. The germline gives CDR1 SGHDN, CDR2 FVKESK. The CDR3 bases are TGTGCCAGCAGCCACAAATCCGGTACTGGAAACACCATATATTTT. It specifies CASSHKSGTGNTIYF.

V is TRBV5-1 and J is TRBJ2-2, with a possible D match to TRBD2 (5 bases). With 0 bases removed from V and 4 bases from J, the gap between germline ends came to 10 bases. CDR1 is SGHRS and CDR2 is YFSETQ in the germline V gene. CDR3 length: 15 residues. CDR3 bases: TGCGCCAGCAGCTTGGGGGCTAGCAGCACCGGGGAGCTGTTTTTT. Encoded protein: CASSLGASSTGELFF.

The chain carries TRBV23-1 and TRBJ1-5; D gene uncertain. TRBV23-1 is identified as an open reading frame with a role that is uncertain. This CDR3 is built from 15 residues. Trimming stripped 9 bases from V and 0 bases from J, with 15 bases between. This CDR3 reads CARLRESNSNQPQHF. DNA for the CDR3: TGCGCCAGGCTAAGGGAGTCTAATAGCAATCAGCCCCAGCATTTT.